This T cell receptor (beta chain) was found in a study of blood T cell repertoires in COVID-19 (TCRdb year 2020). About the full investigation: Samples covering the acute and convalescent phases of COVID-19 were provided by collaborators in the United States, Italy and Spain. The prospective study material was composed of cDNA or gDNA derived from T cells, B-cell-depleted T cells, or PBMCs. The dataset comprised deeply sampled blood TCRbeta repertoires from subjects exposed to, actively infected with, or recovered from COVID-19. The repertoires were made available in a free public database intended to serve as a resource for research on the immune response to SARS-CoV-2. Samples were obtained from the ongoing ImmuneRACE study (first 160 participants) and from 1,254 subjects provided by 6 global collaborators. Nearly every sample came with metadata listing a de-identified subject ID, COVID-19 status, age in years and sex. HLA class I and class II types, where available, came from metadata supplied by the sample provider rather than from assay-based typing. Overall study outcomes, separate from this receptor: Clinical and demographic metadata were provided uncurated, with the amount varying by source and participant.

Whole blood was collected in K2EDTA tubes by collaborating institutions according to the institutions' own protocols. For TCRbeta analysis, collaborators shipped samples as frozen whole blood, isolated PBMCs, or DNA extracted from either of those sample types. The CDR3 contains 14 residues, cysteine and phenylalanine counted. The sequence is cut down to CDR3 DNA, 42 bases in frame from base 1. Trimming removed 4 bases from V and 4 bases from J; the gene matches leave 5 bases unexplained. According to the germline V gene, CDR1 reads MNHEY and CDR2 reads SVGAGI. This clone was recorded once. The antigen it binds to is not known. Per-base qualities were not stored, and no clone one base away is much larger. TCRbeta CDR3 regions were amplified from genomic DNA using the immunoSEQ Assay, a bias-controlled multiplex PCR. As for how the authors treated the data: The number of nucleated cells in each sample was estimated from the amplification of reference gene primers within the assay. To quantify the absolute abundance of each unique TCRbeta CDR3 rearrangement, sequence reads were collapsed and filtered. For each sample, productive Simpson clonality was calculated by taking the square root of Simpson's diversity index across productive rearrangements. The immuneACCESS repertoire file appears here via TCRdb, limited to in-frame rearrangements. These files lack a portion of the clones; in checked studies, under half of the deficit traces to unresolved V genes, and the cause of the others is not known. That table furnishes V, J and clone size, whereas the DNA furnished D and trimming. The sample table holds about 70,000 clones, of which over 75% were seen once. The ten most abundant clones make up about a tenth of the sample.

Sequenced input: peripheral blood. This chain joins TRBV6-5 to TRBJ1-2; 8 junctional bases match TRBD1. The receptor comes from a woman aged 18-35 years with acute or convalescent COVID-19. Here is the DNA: TGTGCCAGCAGTTTTTCAGGGGGCTTCTATGGCTACACCTTC. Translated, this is CASSFSGGFYGYTF.